This TCR beta chain stems from a study of OX40 agonist ivuxolimab in advanced cancers. Study conclusions and caveats: CD4+ T cells averaged fewer expanded clones than CD8+ T cells.

This table comes from immunoSEQ multiplex PCR, and its TCRdb copy is limited to in-frame clones, with some not included. The table lists roughly 100,000 clones, 85% to 95% of them singletons, with roughly 0.27% in the top ten. A word on this clone: Antigen unknown.

The CDR3 length is 15 residues. Deletions cut 5 bases from V and 5 bases from J, with 18 bases between. The V gene's germline CDR1 is MNHEY and CDR2 SVGAGI. V and J are TRBV6-5 and TRBJ1-1; tentatively, D is TRBD1 (6 bases). The sequence was obtained from an adult with an advanced solid tumor such as melanoma, head and neck, liver or kidney cancer. Specimen: CD4+ or CD8+ T cells sorted from blood, collected in a trial of the OX40 agonist ivuxolimab. CDR3 in DNA: TGTGCCAGCAGTCCCCTCCTACAGGGCAGGACTGAAGCTTTCTTT. Translating gives CASSPLLQGRTEAFF.